The source of this T cell receptor beta chain is a study of blood T cell repertoires in COVID-19. Study information: T cells, B-cell-depleted T cells, or PBMCs provided the cDNA or gDNA that served as material.

CDR1 and CDR2 from the germline V gene are SEHNR and FQNEAQ (reference sequence). The V end was cut by 1 base, the J end by 3 bases, with 7 bases between. The CDR3 is 13 residues long. Authors' data handling: By means of reference gene primer amplification, nucleated cell counts were estimated. TCRdb's table, derived via immunoSEQ multiplex PCR, lists solely in-frame clones and lacks some. V and J calls and clone size are as listed in that table; D and trimming were resolved from the DNA. The top ten clones hold 6.8% of a sample with around 110,000 clones, roughly 88% of them seen once. The clonotype comes from a man aged 45-60 years with active or convalescent COVID-19. The rearrangement uses TRBV7-9 and TRBJ2-7; a possible D gene is TRBD2 (5 bases). Material for sequencing was peripheral blood. The CDR3, as DNA: TGTGCCAGCAGCTTAGGAGGGAACTACGAGCAGTACTTC. Translating gives CASSLGGNYEQYF.